This T cell receptor (beta chain) comes out of a study of shared clonotypes between healthy human individuals. The germline CDR1 and CDR2 sequences are MNHEY and SVGAGI. Unmatched junction bases numbered 5, after V lost 6 bases and J lost 1 base. The CDR3 sequence is 15 residues long. This was a deep-level run. Produced via immunoSEQ multiplex PCR; TCRdb's table is partial and in-frame only. The sample yields under 350,000 clones, around 87% seen once. With regard to this clone: Its antigen is not known.

Points from the study as a whole: Donor scarcity curtailed the genetic and exposure-history diversity represented herein. With several donors compared, roughly 5% of naive CD4 clonotypes were shared. Generation of non-shared clonotypes was less probable than generation of clonotypes shared by all four donors.

Material for sequencing was memory CD8+ T cells sorted from blood. Subset in this sample: CD45RO+ cells pooled with CCR7-negative TemRA cells. This chain connects TRBV6-5 to TRBJ2-7; 11 positions match TRBD2. This clonotype was sampled from a man between 18 and 29 years old in good health. CDR3 coding DNA: TGTGCCAGCAGGAGCCGACTAGCGGGGTCCTACGAGCAGTACTTC. Amino acid sequence: CASRSRLAGSYEQYF.